Shown below are 30 T cell receptor beta chains from a single sample sequenced in a study of long-term antiretroviral therapy in people with HIV. The authors ran the immunoSEQ assay, v3.0, at survey level. The protocol was immunoSEQ multiplex PCR, while the TCRdb copy is restricted to in-frame clones and leaves out a portion. The sample has 20,000 to 25,000 clones, 70% to 90% seen once. The sequences come from unsorted PBMCs, collected about 4 years after starting antiretroviral therapy. These receptors came from a man between 18 and 29 years old with HIV.

The rearrangement joins TRBV13 to TRBJ1-5; D gene unclear. From germline, CDR1 is PRHDT and CDR2 FYEKMQ (reference sequence). The V and J ends lost 3 bases and 1 base respectively, with 1 base between them. This CDR3 has 12 residues. The chain's CDR3 is CASSFSNQPQHF. CDR3 DNA sequence: TGTGCCAGCAGCTTCAGCAATCAGCCCCAGCATTTT.

The CDR3 DNA reads TGTGCCAGCAGTGGATACAGGAGCTCCTACGAGCAGTACTTC. Its protein is CASSGYRSSYEQYF. The rearrangement links TRBV28 to TRBJ2-7, with D perhaps matching TRBD1 (5 bases). Germline-derived CDR1 and CDR2 are MDHEN and SYDVKM. The germline V and J ends were trimmed by 5 bases and 0 bases, with 11 bases remaining between them. The length of the CDR3 is 14 residues. The variable domain in full, completed from reference TRBV28 and TRBJ2-7, reads DVKVTQSSRYLVKRTGEKVFLECVQDMDHENMFWYRQDPGLGLRLIYFSYDVKMKEKGDIPEGYSVSREKKERFSLILESASTNQTSMYLCASSGYRSSYEQYFGPGTRLTVT.

This chain links TRBV7-9 with TRBJ2-5; D unresolved. Germline CDR1 reads SEHNR; CDR2 reads FQNEAQ (reference sequence). The V and J ends lost 6 bases and 3 bases respectively, with 8 bases between them. There are 12 residues in the CDR3. The CDR3 DNA reads TGTGCCAGCAGGCGGACGGAAGAGACCCAGTACTTC. This encodes CASRRTEETQYF. The full variable domain, its missing parts supplied by reference TRBV7-9 and TRBJ2-5, is DTGVSQNPRHKITKRGQNVTFRCDPISEHNRLYWYRQTLGQGPEFLTYFQNEAQLEKSRLLSDRFSAERPKGSFSTLEIQRTEQGDSAMYLCASRRTEETQYFGPGTRLLVL.

The chain is built from TRBV29-1 and TRBJ1-4; D is ambiguous. Germline CDR1 is SQVTM and CDR2 is ANQGSEA. V shed 7 bases and J shed 5 bases, with 14 bases lying between them. The CDR3 contains 13 residues. The CDR3: CSATLALNEKLFF. The DNA of the CDR3 is TGCAGCGCAACACTGGCCCTAAATGAAAAACTGTTTTTT.

This chain uses TRBV27 with TRBJ1-1, with D unresolved. With 4 bases removed from V and 3 bases from J, the gap between germline ends came to 12 bases. The CDR3 loop spans 14 amino acids. Per germline, CDR1 MNHEY and CDR2 SMNVEV (reference sequence). In DNA, the CDR3 is TGTGCCAGCAGTTACCGGACGGGCTACACTGAAGCTTTCTTT. It encodes CASSYRTGYTEAFF.

V and J are TRBV5-3 and TRBJ1-6; D is unresolved. TRBV5-3 is treated as an ORF (open reading frame) with a function not yet certain. V was shortened by 0 bases and J by 8 bases, with 21 bases between the two germline ends. The CDR3 runs to 18 residues. The DNA for the CDR3 is TGTGCCAGAAGCTTGGCCGGAAGGCACGGGCGTAATTATTCACCCCTCCACTTT. Translation: CARSLAGRHGRNYSPLHF.

The chain employs TRBV5-5 and TRBJ1-1, with 7 bases that match TRBD1. CDR3 length equals 16 residues. V lost 0 bases, J lost 3 bases, and 8 bases stayed unmatched. Germline CDR1 SGHKS, CDR2 YYEKEE (reference sequence). The CDR3: CASSLGQGGLDTEAFF. The CDR3 DNA sequence: TGTGCCAGCAGCTTGGGACAGGGAGGTCTGGACACTGAAGCTTTCTTT.

This clone was detected a few times. The V call is TRBV4-1, the J call TRBJ1-5; 10 bases line up with TRBD1. Trimming took 0 bases from V and 6 from J; bases not matched to a gene: 5. There are 16 residues in the CDR3. The V gene's germline CDR1 is MGHRA and CDR2 YSYEKL. CDR3 in DNA: TGCGCCAGCAGCCAAGAGGGACAGGGGACGACTCAGCCCCAGCATTTT. Translated, it gives CASSQEGQGTTQPQHF.

This chain connects TRBV6-1 to TRBJ2-2, with TRBD2 matching over 10 bases. J was trimmed by 4 bases and V by 4 bases; bases with no gene match: 18. The CDR3 has 20 residues. Germline CDR1 and CDR2: MNHNS and SASEGT. The CDR3, as DNA: TGTGCCAGCAGTGCGACCTGGGTGATAGCGGGGGGCCCCTCCACCGGGGAGCTGTTTTTT. Residues: CASSATWVIAGGPSTGELFF.

This clone was counted a single time. The V call is TRBV7-8, the J call TRBJ2-2; 7 nucleotides line up with TRBD1. The CDR3 has 15 amino acids. Germline V CDR1 and CDR2: SGHVS, FQNEAQ. The trim removed 5 bases at V and 3 bases at J, leaving 6 bases unmatched. CDR3 protein: CASSPGTAYTGELFF. The CDR3, as DNA: TGTGCCAGCAGCCCCGGGACAGCTTACACCGGGGAGCTGTTTTTT.

The rearrangement uses TRBV29-1 and TRBJ2-2, with 12 positions matching TRBD2. Germline V gene data show CDR1 as SQVTM and CDR2 as ANQGSEA. The length of the CDR3 is 14 residues. The V and J ends lost 7 bases and 3 bases, in that order; junction bases with no gene match: 3. CDR3 amino acids: CSGTSGVDTGELFF. CDR3 nucleotides: TGCAGCGGGACTAGCGGGGTTGACACCGGGGAGCTGTTTTTT.

This rearrangement joins TRBV7-9 to TRBJ2-5, with D uncertain. Per the germline V gene, CDR1 is SEHNR and CDR2 is FQNEAQ (reference sequence). Trimming shortened V by 5 bases and J by 3 bases, and 4 bases separated the two germline ends. This CDR3 has 11 amino acids. Here the CDR3 reads CASSIKETQYF. The CDR3 DNA sequence: TGTGCCAGCAGCATTAAAGAGACCCAGTACTTC.

V gene TRBV5-4 combines with J gene TRBJ2-3; D might be TRBD2 (5 bases). V shed 1 base and J shed 4 bases, with 7 bases lying between them. The germline V gene encodes CDR1 SGHNT and CDR2 YYREEE (reference sequence). The CDR3 sequence is 13 residues long. CDR3 DNA sequence: TGTGCCAGCAGCTTGCCCGGGGCAGATACGCAGTATTTT. Protein sequence: CASSLPGADTQYF.

The chain combines TRBV11-2 with TRBJ2-1; D is unclear. The CDR3 length is 14 residues. Trimming stripped 3 bases from V and 9 bases from J, with 15 bases between. Per germline, CDR1 SGHAT and CDR2 FQNNGV. CDR3 sequence: CASSFGRPWVEQFF. For the CDR3, the DNA is TGTGCCAGCAGCTTCGGGCGGCCGTGGGTTGAGCAGTTCTTC.

The chain couples TRBV30 to TRBJ1-2; D call uncertain. The CDR3 contains 12 residues. CDR1 GTSNPN and CDR2 SVGIG come from the germline V gene (reference sequence). V lost 4 bases and J 2 bases, leaving 8 bases between the germline ends. CDR3 nucleotide sequence: TGTGCCTGGATTGGGTCCAACTATGGCTACACCTTC. Translation: CAWIGSNYGYTF.

The V call is TRBV9, the J call TRBJ1-6, with TRBD1 as a possible D gene (5 bases). The V end was cut by 2 bases, the J end by 10 bases, with 7 bases between. This CDR3 is built from 12 residues. The germline gives CDR1 SGDLS, CDR2 YYNGEE. The CDR3 DNA sequence: TGTGCCAGCAGCGTGGGGGGGTCACCCCTCCACTTT. The encoded protein is CASSVGGSPLHF.

The chain recombines TRBV5-1 with TRBJ2-2, with 9 bases fitting TRBD1. Germline V gene sequence: CDR1 SGHRS, CDR2 YFSETQ. J lost 3 bases, V lost 3 bases, and 3 bases had no gene match. The CDR3 has 15 residues. CDR3 DNA sequence: TGCGCCAGCAGCTCCGGACAGGGGCACACCGGGGAGCTGTTTTTT. Residues: CASSSGQGHTGELFF.

With regard to this clone: This sample includes further DNA sequences coding for the same CDR3. The V call is TRBV7-6, the J call TRBJ1-5; D is undetermined. Germline V gives CDR1 SGHVS, CDR2 FNYEAQ. This CDR3 region has 13 residues. V gave up 5 bases and J gave up 4 bases, with 9 bases separating them. The CDR3 DNA reads as TGTGCCAGCAGCCTAGGACGGAATCAGCCCCAGCATTTT. This encodes CASSLGRNQPQHF.

This clone has only one observation. The chain combines TRBV7-6 with TRBJ1-1; 10 nucleotides line up with TRBD1. Losses at the gene ends were 5 bases for V and 1 base for J; bases not matched to a gene: 4. There are 15 residues in the CDR3. The germline V gene has CDR1 SGHVS and CDR2 FNYEAQ. As DNA, the CDR3 is TGTGCCAGCAGCATCCGGGACAGGGGGAACACTGAAGCTTTCTTT. This translates into CASSIRDRGNTEAFF.

This chain links TRBV5-4 with TRBJ2-6; D remains unclear. Trimming left V 0 bases short and J 1 base short, with 5 bases between. This CDR3 has 15 amino acids. The germline V gene has CDR1 SGHNT and CDR2 YYREEE (reference sequence). CDR3 coding DNA: TGTGCCAGCAGCTTGGTTCAGTCTGGGGCCAACGTCCTGACTTTC. It is translated as CASSLVQSGANVLTF.

This chain connects TRBV28 to TRBJ1-2; 9 bases align to TRBD1. Trimming took 6 bases from V and 5 from J; bases not matched to a gene: 10. The CDR3 extends over 15 amino acids. CDR1 and CDR2 (germline): MDHEN, SYDVKM. CDR3 nucleotides: TGTGCCAGCAGCCCCCCGGGACAGGGAAGATATGGCTACACCTTC. This translates into CASSPPGQGRYGYTF.

This chain connects TRBV27 to TRBJ1-4, with a tentative D call TRBD1 (5 bases). V was cut by 3 bases and J by 2 bases, with 13 bases left in between. The CDR3 is 16 amino acids. CDR1 MNHEY and CDR2 SMNVEV come from the germline V gene (reference sequence). The CDR3 region is CASSFVAGVTNEKLFF. CDR3 DNA sequence: TGTGCCAGCAGTTTCGTCGCGGGGGTGACTAATGAAAAACTGTTTTTT. The whole variable domain, remainder taken from reference TRBV27 and TRBJ1-4, is EAQVTQNPRYLITVTGKKLTVTCSQNMNHEYMSWYRQDPGLGLRQIYYSMNVEVTDKGDVPEGYKVSRKEKRNFPLILESPSPNQTSLYFCASSFVAGVTNEKLFFGSGTQLSVL.

The sample holds a few counts of this clone. V and J are TRBV18 and TRBJ1-6, with 9 bases matching TRBD1. This CDR3 contains 15 residues. After removal of 3 bases from V and 9 bases from J, the junction contained 6 bases not matched to a gene. In germline, CDR1 is KGHSH, CDR2 LQKENI. The CDR3 nucleotides are TGTGCCAGCTCACCTCCGGGACAGGGTTTTTCACCCCTCCACTTT. Protein sequence: CASSPPGQGFSPLHF. Full variable domain (outside the CDR3, taken from reference TRBV18 and TRBJ1-6): NAGVMQNPRHLVRRRGQEARLRCSPMKGHSHVYWYRQLPEEGLKFMVYLQKENIIDESGMPKERFSAEFPKEGPSILRIQQVVRGDSAAYFCASSPPGQGFSPLHFGNGTRLTVT.

This chain connects TRBV7-9 to TRBJ1-1; weak D call: TRBD1 (6 bases). This CDR3 is 15 amino acids long. Trimming took off 0 bases at V and 4 bases at J, with 12 bases between the two ends. Germline CDR1 and CDR2: SEHNR and FQNEAQ (reference sequence). As DNA, the CDR3 is TGTGCCAGCAGCTTAGCGGGGACATTACCCACTGAAGCTTTCTTT. As protein: CASSLAGTLPTEAFF.

This clone was seen more than once but under ten times. The V call is TRBV2, the J call TRBJ1-4; D ambiguous. This CDR3 has 12 residues. V was shortened by 6 bases and J by 14 bases, with 16 bases between the two germline ends. Germline V gives CDR1 SNHLY, CDR2 FYNNEI. CDR3 loop: CASSPRRTGLFF. Here the CDR3 DNA reads TGTGCCAGCAGCCCTAGAAGGACGGGGCTGTTTTTT. The full variable domain, in which reference TRBV2 and TRBJ1-4 provide the parts outside the CDR3, is EPEVTQTPSHQVTQMGQEVILRCVPISNHLYFYWYRQILGQKVEFLVSFYNNEISEKSEIFDDQFSVERPDGSNFTLKIRSTKLEDSAMYFCASSPRRTGLFFGSGTQLSVL.

The chain carries TRBV27 and TRBJ2-1, with a weak D call TRBD2 (5 bases). Germline assignment: CDR1 MNHEY and CDR2 SMNVEV (reference sequence). Trimming cost V 6 bases and J 7 bases, with 19 bases left between them. The CDR3 sequence is 15 residues long. The CDR3 region is CASRIRTREGNEQFF. CDR3 DNA: TGTGCCAGCAGGATCCGTACTAGGGAAGGGAATGAGCAGTTCTTC.

V gene TRBV6-5 combines with J gene TRBJ2-1, with D perhaps TRBD1 or TRBD2 (5 bases each). V dropped 0 bases and J dropped 0 bases, with 9 bases sitting between them. There are 16 residues in the CDR3. Germline-derived CDR1 and CDR2 are MNHEY and SVGAGI. The CDR3 coding sequence is TGTGCCAGCAGTTACTCGGGGGAAATCTCCTACAATGAGCAGTTCTTC. Amino acid sequence: CASSYSGEISYNEQFF.

The chain has TRBV5-5 and TRBJ2-5; tentatively, D is TRBD2 (6 bases). V was trimmed by 4 bases and J by 3 bases, leaving 13 bases between them. The germline V gene encodes CDR1 SGHKS and CDR2 YYEKEE (reference sequence). The CDR3 is 14 residues long. CDR3 protein: CASSVPGLKETQYF. DNA for the CDR3: TGTGCCAGCAGCGTACCGGGACTTAAAGAGACCCAGTACTTC.

This chain uses TRBV6-5 with TRBJ2-3, with D unresolved. CDR1 and CDR2 (germline): MNHEY, SVGAGI. Trimming took off 0 bases at V and 2 bases at J, with 6 bases between the two ends. This CDR3 is 14 amino acids long. The CDR3 nucleotides read TGTGCCAGCAGTTACTCCGGGTTCACAGATACGCAGTATTTT. This sequence encodes CASSYSGFTDTQYF.

The chain joins TRBV7-2 to TRBJ1-1; D is undetermined. The CDR3 sequence is 15 residues long. Germline V lookup: CDR1 SGHTA, CDR2 FQGNSA. The V end was cut by 3 bases, the J end by 1 base, with 12 bases between. The CDR3 loop is CASSLKASENTEAFF. CDR3 nucleotides: TGTGCCAGCAGCTTGAAAGCCTCGGAGAACACTGAAGCTTTCTTT.